Here is one T cell receptor beta chain with its context. This clonotype was counted between two and nine times. The antigen this receptor binds is unknown. No qualities accompany the bases; no much larger clone lies one base away. Looking up the germline V gene yields CDR1 MGHRA and CDR2 YSYEKL. Ends trimmed: V by 8 bases, J by 6 bases; bases unmatched to a gene: 10. Taken from cysteine to phenylalanine, the CDR3 has 14 residues. The entry retains the CDR3 DNA only, 42 bases that are in frame from base 1. The sample belongs to a study of CD8 T cells in ankylosing spondylitis (dated by TCRdb to about 2017). With regard to the full study: The study profiled T cell receptor beta repertoires in healthy donors and ankylosing spondylitis patients to find disease-linked TCR variants. Peripheral blood was sampled, and synovial fluid was also collected from ankylosing spondylitis patients. In total, the full study cohort was made up of some 100 healthy donors and 25 to 30 ankylosing spondylitis patients.

Synovial fluid samples were matched to blood samples from the same ankylosing spondylitis patients. General study outcomes and caveats: Blood from ankylosing spondylitis patients appeared to be characterized by a TCR beta motif composed of eight highly homologous amino acid variants. The disease-linked clones were reported to be significantly enriched in matched synovial fluid samples from ankylosing spondylitis patients. A CD8+ phenotype was shown by the disease-linked clones, which were found at relatively low frequencies in peripheral blood. Some of the motif variants had been reported before in the synovial fluid and blood of reactive arthritis patients, a finding that suggests common disease-initiation mechanisms.

Sequencing was carried out with an Illumina HiSeq 2500. Quantitative 5'-RACE with molecular barcodes was the method used to prepare the TCR beta libraries. Processing in the source paper ran as follows. A new computational method, built on a probabilistic model of VDJ rearrangement, was used to identify disease-linked TCR variants. TCRdb handled the public reads itself, with Q25 trimming in fastp and clone calling in MiXCR, and kept productive beta chains. Each CDR3 protein appears once, grouped with its most common genes and DNA. Clone size and V and J calls follow TCRdb, not the original study. For this sample the table gives some 63,000 distinct CDR3 sequences, of which approximately 5.7% were detected only once. The ten most abundant clones make up roughly 4.8% of the sample.

This clonotype was obtained from a male donor with ankylosing spondylitis. The sequenced sample was synovial fluid, either unsorted or a sorted T cell fraction (not recorded which). The rearrangement combines TRBV4-1 with TRBJ1-5; 7 central bases correspond to TRBD1. The bases read TGCGCCAGCCACCTGACAGGGTCCGGTCAGCCCCAGCATTTT. Its protein is CASHLTGSGQPQHF.